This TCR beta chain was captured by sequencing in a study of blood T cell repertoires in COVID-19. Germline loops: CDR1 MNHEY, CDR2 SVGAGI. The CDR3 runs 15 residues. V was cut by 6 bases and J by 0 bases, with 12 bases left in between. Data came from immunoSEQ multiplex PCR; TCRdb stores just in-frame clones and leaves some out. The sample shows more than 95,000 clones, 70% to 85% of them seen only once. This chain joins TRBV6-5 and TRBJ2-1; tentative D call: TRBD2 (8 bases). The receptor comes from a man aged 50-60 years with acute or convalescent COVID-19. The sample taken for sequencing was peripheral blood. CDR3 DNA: TGTGCCAGCAGGACAGGGACTAGCTCCTACAATGAGCAGTTCTTC. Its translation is CASRTGTSSYNEQFF.